The rows below give T cell receptor beta chains drawn from one sample of a study of T cell responses to AZD1222 COVID-19 vaccine. Sequencing used immunoSEQ multiplex PCR; TCRdb keeps in-frame clones, though not all of them. Counted here are fewer than 150,000 clones, 80% to 95% occurring once; the ten biggest clones make up 13% to 15%. The sequenced sample was peripheral blood, obtained on day 0 of AZD1222 vaccination. The source of these receptors is an adult in good health. CDR3s include the opening cysteine and the closing phenylalanine or tryptophan. A D gene is named only where the DNA matches it firmly. Clone size is not always given. Where it is, it says once, few, many or a class for expanded clones.

V gene	clone size	D gene	J gene	CDR3 DNA	CDR3 protein
TRBV4-3	NA	NA	TRBJ2-7	TGCGCCAGCAGCCCCCGGGCCGGGTCATCCGCCAACGAGCAGTACTTC	CASSPRAGSSANEQYF
TRBV6-1	NA	NA	TRBJ2-6	TGTGCCAGCAGTGATTCAGTCTCTGGGGCCAACGTCCTGACTTTC	CASSDSVSGANVLTF
TRBV18	NA	NA	TRBJ1-3	TGTGCCAGCTCACCAGTTCAGGGGACAGGAAACACCATATATTTT	CASSPVQGTGNTIYF
TRBV7-6	NA	NA	TRBJ1-4	TGTGCCAGCAGCTTCGGGGGATCGACGACTAATGAAAAACTGTTTTTT	CASSFGGSTTNEKLFF
TRBV18	NA	NA	TRBJ1-6	TGTGCCAGCTCACCACCGAGTGGGAGTTCACCCCTCCACTTT	CASSPPSGSSPLHF
TRBV5-1	NA	NA	TRBJ2-1	TGCGCCAGCAGCTTGTTTCCGGGCCCAAACAATGAGCAGTTCTTC	CASSLFPGPNNEQFF
TRBV7-2	NA	NA	TRBJ2-4	TGTGCCAGCAGCCCTCTTTTAGCCAAAAACATTCAGTACTTC	CASSPLLAKNIQYF
TRBV30	NA	TRBD1	TRBJ2-7	TGTGCCTGGGCGACAGGGAACTCCTACGAGCAGTACTTC	CAWATGNSYEQYF
TRBV4-3	NA	NA	TRBJ2-3	TGCGCCAGCAGCCAGCAGGGACCGCAAGTGGGAGATACGCAGTATTTT	CASSQQGPQVGDTQYF
TRBV9	NA	TRBD1	TRBJ1-1	TGTGCCAGCAGCGGACAGGGAGAAAATGAAGCTTTCTTT	CASSGQGENEAFF
TRBV5-4	NA	TRBD2	TRBJ2-1	TGTGCCAGCAGCTTACAGCGGGGAAGCTCCTACAATGAGCAGTTCTTC	CASSLQRGSSYNEQFF
TRBV4-1	once	TRBD2	TRBJ2-2	TGCGCCAGCAGCCAAGCGCTAGCGGGGGCGAACACCGGGGAGCTGTTTTTT	CASSQALAGANTGELFF
TRBV6-5	NA	NA	TRBJ1-1	TGTGCCAGCAGTTTAGGGCACTGGGCTGAAGCTTTCTTT	CASSLGHWAEAFF
TRBV19	NA	TRBD1	TRBJ2-1	TGTGCCAGTAGTACACCAGAACCGGGACAGGGTATGACCCTAAGCTCCTACAATGAGCAGTTCTTC	CASSTPEPGQGMTLSSYNEQFF
TRBV19	NA	TRBD2	TRBJ2-1	TGTGCCAGTACCGAGCGCGGGAGGAACCCTAGCTCCTACAATGAGCAGTTCTTC	CASTERGRNPSSYNEQFF
TRBV4-1	NA	TRBD1	TRBJ1-6	TGCGCCAGCAGAGTAGGTCAGGGGGCGTTTCGCCTCCACTTT	CASRVGQGAFRLHF
TRBV2	NA	TRBD2	TRBJ2-7	TGTGCCAGCAATCCTCCCTTGTTCGATTGGCGGGAGCTCTCCTACGAGCAGTACTTC	CASNPPLFDWRELSYEQYF
TRBV24-1	NA	TRBD1	TRBJ2-3	TGTGCCACCAGTGATTTTGACAGGGATGAAGCAGATACGCAGTATTTT	CATSDFDRDEADTQYF
TRBV7-9	NA	NA	TRBJ1-1	TGTGCCAGCAGCCTTGACCATGGACGTGAAGCTTTCTTT	CASSLDHGREAFF
TRBV24-1	NA	TRBD1	TRBJ1-1	TGTGCCACCAGGGACAGGGCGAACGCTTTCTTT	CATRDRANAFF
TRBV14	NA	NA	TRBJ2-5	TGTGCCAGCAGCCAAGATGGACTGGTTAAGTGGTGTGAGACCCAGTACTTC	CASSQDGLVKWCETQYF
TRBV2	NA	NA	TRBJ1-3	TGTGCCAGCAGTGAAACCCCTCCTGAGAGGGGAAACACCATATATTTT	CASSETPPERGNTIYF
TRBV24-1	once	NA	TRBJ1-3	TGTGCCACCAGTGCTACTCGGCGATACTCCTCTGGAAACACCATATATTTT	CATSATRRYSSGNTIYF
TRBV7-2	NA	NA	TRBJ1-6	TGTGCCAGCAGCTTACCTCCAGGGGTTCAGTCCCTCCACTTT	CASSLPPGVQSLHF
TRBV6-5	NA	NA	TRBJ1-1	TGTGCCAGCAGTTACGGCGGCAGGGGGAACACTGAAGCTTTCTTT	CASSYGGRGNTEAFF
TRBV4-1	NA	NA	TRBJ1-4	TGCGCCAGCAGCCAAGAAGCGGGTTTCGACGGAAAACTGTTTTTT	CASSQEAGFDGKLFF
TRBV24-1	NA	TRBD2	TRBJ2-2	TGTGCCACCAGTGATCGGGAGGGCCCCGCCGGGGAGCTGTTTTTT	CATSDREGPAGELFF
TRBV5-6	NA	NA	TRBJ2-2	TGTGCCAGCAGCTTGGCCACCGGGGAGCTGTTTTTT	CASSLATGELFF
TRBV10-3	once	NA	TRBJ1-1	TGTGCCATCAGTGAGTCTAGAGGTGGGGTGGCAGCGATGAACACTGAAGCTTTCTTT	CAISESRGGVAAMNTEAFF
TRBV10-3	once	NA	TRBJ2-2	TGTGCCATCAGTATGTCAGGAGGCACCGGGGAGCTGTTTTTT	CAISMSGGTGELFF
TRBV7-9	once	NA	TRBJ2-1	TGTGCCAGCAGCAGAAGTACAGCGCGGCATTCCGATGAGCAGTTCTTC	CASSRSTARHSDEQFF
TRBV3-1/TRBV3-2	NA	TRBD1	TRBJ1-5	TGTGCCAGCAGCCCACAGGGGGTCTATCAGCCCCAGCATTTT	CASSPQGVYQPQHF
TRBV5-4	few	TRBD2	TRBJ2-7	TGTGCCAGCAGCCTACTGACTAGCGGGGGAAACGAGCAGTACTTC	CASSLLTSGGNEQYF
TRBV28	NA	NA	TRBJ2-5	TGTGCCAGCAGTCGGTGGCGGAGCCCAGATTACTTC	CASSRWRSPDYF
TRBV11-2	NA	TRBD2	TRBJ2-1	TGTGCCAGCAGCTTGGCCGGGGGGGAGCAGTTCTTC	CASSLAGGEQFF
TRBV7-9	NA	NA	TRBJ1-6	TGTGCCAGCACCGTCGAAGGGCGATCACCCCTCCACTTT	CASTVEGRSPLHF
TRBV27	NA	NA	TRBJ1-2	TGTGCCAGCAGCCCCACAACAGCAACCCTAGCTAACTATGGCTACACCTTC	CASSPTTATLANYGYTF
TRBV6-5	NA	NA	TRBJ1-1	TGTGCCAGCAGTAGGGGGAACACTGAAGCTTTCTTT	CASSRGNTEAFF
TRBV9	NA	TRBD2	TRBJ2-1	TGTGCCAGCAGCGTAGGGGGACTAGTTGCCTACAATGAGCAGTTCTTC	CASSVGGLVAYNEQFF
TRBV5-4	NA	NA	TRBJ2-7	TGTGCCAGCAGCTTGGGGCAGGGGGGGACCGAGCAGTACTTC	CASSLGQGGTEQYF
TRBV5-1	NA	NA	TRBJ1-1	TGCGCCAGCAGCATAGCTCCGGGGGACACTGAAGCTTTCTTT	CASSIAPGDTEAFF
TRBV27	once	NA	TRBJ2-3	TGTGCCAGCAGTTTAAGAGTCGCAGATACGCAGTATTTT	CASSLRVADTQYF
TRBV6-6	NA	NA	TRBJ2-7	TGTGCCAGCAGTTGGGAGAGCTCCTACGAGCAGTACTTC	CASSWESSYEQYF
TRBV11-2	few	TRBD2	TRBJ2-1	TGTGCCAGCTTGGGGGGGAATGAGCAGTTCTTC	CASLGGNEQFF
TRBV6-5	NA	NA	TRBJ1-2	TGTGCCAGCAGCTCTAGTAACATTGGTAGAGATGGCTACACCTTC	CASSSSNIGRDGYTF
TRBV27	NA	NA	TRBJ1-1	TGTGCCAGCAGTTCGCCCCATCAGGGTCGACTGAACACTGAAGCTTTCTTT	CASSSPHQGRLNTEAFF
TRBV2	NA	TRBD1	TRBJ1-1	TGTGCCAGCAGGTCAGGGGGTGGGGACACTGAAGCTTTCTTT	CASRSGGGDTEAFF
TRBV12-3/TRBV12-4	few	NA	TRBJ2-5	TGTGCCAGCAGTTTAGGGGCTCAAGAGACCCAGTACTTC	CASSLGAQETQYF
TRBV10-2	NA	NA	TRBJ2-1	TGCGCCAGCGGGGGTGATTGGGACAATGAGCAGTTCTTC	CASGGDWDNEQFF
TRBV5-1	NA	TRBD2	TRBJ2-7	TGCGCCAGCAGCTTACTAGCGGGAGGTGGTTACGAGCAGTACTTC	CASSLLAGGGYEQYF